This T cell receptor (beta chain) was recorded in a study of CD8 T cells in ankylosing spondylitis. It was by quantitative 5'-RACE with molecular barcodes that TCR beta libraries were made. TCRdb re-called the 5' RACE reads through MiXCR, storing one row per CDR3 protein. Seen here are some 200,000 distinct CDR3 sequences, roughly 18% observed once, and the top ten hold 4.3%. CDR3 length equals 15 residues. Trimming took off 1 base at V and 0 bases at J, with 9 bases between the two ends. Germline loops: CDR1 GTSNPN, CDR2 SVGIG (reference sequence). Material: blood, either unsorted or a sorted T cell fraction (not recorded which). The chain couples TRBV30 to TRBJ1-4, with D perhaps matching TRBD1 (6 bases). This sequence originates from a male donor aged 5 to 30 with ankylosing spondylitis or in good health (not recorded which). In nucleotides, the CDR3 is TGTGCCTGGAGTGGGGGGCCATCAACTAATGAAAAACTGTTTTTT. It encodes CAWSGGPSTNEKLFF. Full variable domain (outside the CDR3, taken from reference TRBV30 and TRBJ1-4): SQTIHQWPATLVQPVGSPLSLECTVEGTSNPNLYWYRQAAGRGLQLLFYSVGIGQISSEVPQNLSASRPQDRQFILSSKKLLLSDSGFYLCAWSGGPSTNEKLFFGSGTQLSVL.